A single sample is the source of the 9 T cell receptor beta chains below, sequenced in a study of response to subunit inactivated influenza vaccine. Each CDR3 protein gets one entry after TCRdb re-called the RT-PCR reads with MiXCR. The sample holds a few hundred thousand distinct CDR3 sequences, around 22% seen once. The starting material was PBMCs from blood, obtained less than 22 months after vaccination. The receptors were gathered from a man aged 50-75 years who received an inactivated influenza vaccine.

This clonotype occurred a few times. This chain uses TRBV6-1 with TRBJ1-5; TRBD1 aligns across 8 bases. This CDR3 has 16 residues. Germline loops: CDR1 MNHNS, CDR2 SASEGT. V dropped 8 bases and J dropped 6; count of bases not matched to a gene: 15. This chain's CDR3 is CASGLGQGAHGQPQHF. The CDR3 DNA reads TGTGCCAGCGGCCTAGGCCAGGGGGCGCACGGTCAGCCCCAGCATTTT.

V gene TRBV6-2 or TRBV6-3 combines with J gene TRBJ2-7; D is uncertain. Looked up from germline, CDR1 is MNHEY and CDR2 is SVGEGT. The CDR3 spans 13 residues. V was cut by 0 bases and J by 2 bases, with 5 bases left in between. As DNA, the CDR3 is TGTGCCAGCAGTTACTCTATGGCCTACGAGCAGTACTTC. It is translated as CASSYSMAYEQYF.

The chain is built from TRBV28 and TRBJ1-1, with D hard to call. This CDR3 comprises 15 residues. From germline, CDR1 is MDHEN and CDR2 SYDVKM. The germline V and J ends were trimmed by 5 bases and 1 base, with 14 bases remaining between them. The CDR3 sequence: CASSPPEIRNTEAFF. The CDR3 nucleotides read TGTGCCAGCAGTCCCCCCGAAATACGGAACACTGAAGCTTTCTTT.

The chain employs TRBV9 and TRBJ2-1; maybe TRBD1 (5 bases). This CDR3 is 13 amino acids long. CDR1 is SGDLS, CDR2 YYNGEE, per germline. V gave up 4 bases and J gave up 12 bases, with 17 bases separating them. The DNA for the CDR3 is TGTGCCAGCAGCCACGACCCCGACCAGGGGCAGTTCTTC. It is translated as CASSHDPDQGQFF.

Only one count was recorded for this clonotype. A read error may produce the germline difference seen at one junction end. The chain recombines TRBV7-2 with TRBJ2-1; possible D gene TRBD2, 6 bases. This CDR3 is built from 11 residues. CDR1 SGHTA and CDR2 FQGNSA come from the germline V gene. CDR3 region: CASSLSGEPFF. The CDR3 DNA follows: TGTGCCAGCAGCTTATCGGGAGAGCCGTTCTTC.

This chain uses TRBV6-2 or TRBV6-3 with TRBJ2-2; D is ambiguous. Germline V lookup: CDR1 MNHEY, CDR2 SVGEGT. V lost 5 bases and J 5 bases, leaving 6 bases between the germline ends. The CDR3 runs 12 residues. Here the CDR3 DNA reads TGTGCCAGCAGTCCCGTGACCGGGGAGCTGTTTTTT. Translated, it gives CASSPVTGELFF.

The CDR3 is CASSAMGATNEKLFF. CDR3 in DNA: TGTGCCAGCAGCGCGATGGGAGCAACTAATGAAAAACTGTTTTTT. The genes are TRBV9 and TRBJ1-4; D uncertain. V lost 3 bases to trimming and J lost 0 bases, with 9 bases between them. Germline CDR1 and CDR2: SGDLS and YYNGEE. This CDR3 has 15 amino acids.

The chain links TRBV29-1 to TRBJ2-2; 7 bases match TRBD2. The CDR3 consists of 14 residues. CDR1 and CDR2 (germline): SQVTM, ANQGSEA. The J segment lost 0 bases and the V segment lost 6 bases, leaving 4 bases of the junction unmatched. The CDR3 here is CSVWGGPNTGELFF. In DNA, the CDR3 is TGCAGCGTGTGGGGAGGGCCGAACACCGGGGAGCTGTTTTTT.

This clonotype was detected a few times. The chain couples TRBV20-1 to TRBJ1-1; D unclear. This CDR3 has 12 residues. Trimming pared 5 bases from V and 4 bases from J, leaving 11 bases between. Germline V gives CDR1 DFQATT, CDR2 SNEGSKA (reference sequence). CDR3 in DNA: TGCAGTGCTGGCCCGGGCGGCACTGAAGCTTTCTTT. Translating gives CSAGPGGTEAFF.